This T cell receptor beta chain was identified during a study of blood T cell repertoires in COVID-19. The wider study: The cDNA or gDNA used as material had been derived from T cells, B-cell-depleted T cells, or PBMCs.

In the original processing: How many nucleated cells were present was estimated from reference gene primer amplification. The method was immunoSEQ multiplex PCR; TCRdb's version includes in-frame clones alone and lacks a portion of them. V, J and clone size were drawn from that table, and D and trimming were deduced from the DNA. The sample gives roughly 200,000 clones, about 83% of which show up once; approximately 5% is in the top ten. CDR1 and CDR2 from the germline V gene are SGHRS and YFSETQ. The CDR3 consists of 16 residues. After removal of 0 bases from V and 5 bases from J, the junction contained 8 bases not matched to a gene.

The TCR originated in a man aged 35-49 years with acute COVID-19. The V and J genes are TRBV5-1 and TRBJ2-5, with 9 bases fitting TRBD2. The specimen was PBMCs or T cells enriched from blood (not recorded which). This chain's CDR3 is CASSLGLAAERETQYF. CDR3 sequence (DNA): TGCGCCAGCAGCTTGGGACTAGCGGCCGAACGGGAGACCCAGTACTTC.